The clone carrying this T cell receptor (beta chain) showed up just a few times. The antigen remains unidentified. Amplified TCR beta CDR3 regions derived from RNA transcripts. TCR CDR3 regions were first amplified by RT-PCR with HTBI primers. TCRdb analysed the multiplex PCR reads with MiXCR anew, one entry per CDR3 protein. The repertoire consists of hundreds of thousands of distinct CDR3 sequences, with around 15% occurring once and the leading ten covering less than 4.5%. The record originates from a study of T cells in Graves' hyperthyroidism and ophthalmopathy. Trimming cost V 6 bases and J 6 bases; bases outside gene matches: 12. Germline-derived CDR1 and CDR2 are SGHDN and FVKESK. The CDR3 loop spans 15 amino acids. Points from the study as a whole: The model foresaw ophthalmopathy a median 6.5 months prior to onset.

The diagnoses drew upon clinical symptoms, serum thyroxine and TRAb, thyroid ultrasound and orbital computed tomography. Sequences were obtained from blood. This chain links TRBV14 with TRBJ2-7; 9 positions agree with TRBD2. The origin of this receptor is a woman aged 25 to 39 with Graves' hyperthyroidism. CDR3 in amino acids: CASSPRTLAGAEQYF. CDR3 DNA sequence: TGTGCCAGCAGTCCCCGGACGTTAGCGGGAGCCGAGCAGTACTTC.